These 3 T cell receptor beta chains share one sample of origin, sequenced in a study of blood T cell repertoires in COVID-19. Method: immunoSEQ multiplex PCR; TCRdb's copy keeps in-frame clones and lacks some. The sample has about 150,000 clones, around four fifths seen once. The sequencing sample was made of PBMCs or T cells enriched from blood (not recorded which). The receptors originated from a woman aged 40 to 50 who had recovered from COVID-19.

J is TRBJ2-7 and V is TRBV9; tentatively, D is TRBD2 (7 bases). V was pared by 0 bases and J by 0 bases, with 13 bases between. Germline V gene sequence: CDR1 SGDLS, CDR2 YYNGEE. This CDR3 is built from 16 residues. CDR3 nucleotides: TGTGCCAGCAGCGTAGGGGGGGGCTTCAGCTCCTACGAGCAGTACTTC. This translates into CASSVGGGFSSYEQYF.

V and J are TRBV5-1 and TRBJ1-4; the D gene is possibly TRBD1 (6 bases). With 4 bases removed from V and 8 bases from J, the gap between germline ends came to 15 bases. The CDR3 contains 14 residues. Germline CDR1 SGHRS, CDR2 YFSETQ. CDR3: CASSEQQGGEKLFF. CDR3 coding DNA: TGCGCCAGCAGCGAGCAACAGGGTGGAGAAAAACTGTTTTTT.

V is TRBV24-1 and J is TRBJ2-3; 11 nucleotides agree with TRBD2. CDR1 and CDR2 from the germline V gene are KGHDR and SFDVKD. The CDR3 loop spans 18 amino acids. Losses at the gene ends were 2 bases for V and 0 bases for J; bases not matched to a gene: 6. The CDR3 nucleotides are TGTGCCACCAGTGATTCCGGGACTAGCGGACTTAGCACAGATACGCAGTATTTT. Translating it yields CATSDSGTSGLSTDTQYF.